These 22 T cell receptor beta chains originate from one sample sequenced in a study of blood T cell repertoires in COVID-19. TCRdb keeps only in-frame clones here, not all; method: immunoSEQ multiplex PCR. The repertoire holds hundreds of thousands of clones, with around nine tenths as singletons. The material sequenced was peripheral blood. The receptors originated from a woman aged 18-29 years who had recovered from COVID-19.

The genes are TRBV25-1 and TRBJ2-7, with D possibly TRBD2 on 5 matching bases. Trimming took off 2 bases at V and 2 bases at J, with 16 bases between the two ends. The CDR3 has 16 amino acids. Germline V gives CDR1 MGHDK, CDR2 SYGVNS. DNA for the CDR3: TGTGCCAGCAGTGAACCCCCAGACGGGAAAACCTACGAGCAGTACTTC. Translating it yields CASSEPPDGKTYEQYF.

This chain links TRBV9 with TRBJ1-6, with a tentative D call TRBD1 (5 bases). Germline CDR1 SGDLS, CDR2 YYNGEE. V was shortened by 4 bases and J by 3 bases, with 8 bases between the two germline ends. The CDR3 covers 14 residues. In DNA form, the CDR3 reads TGTGCCAGCAGCCCTACAGGCTATAATTCACCCCTCCACTTT. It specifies CASSPTGYNSPLHF.

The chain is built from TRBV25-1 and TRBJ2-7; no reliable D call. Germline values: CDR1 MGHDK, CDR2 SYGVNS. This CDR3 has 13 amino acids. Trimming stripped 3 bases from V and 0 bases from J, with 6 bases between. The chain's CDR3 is CASSEAGSYEQYF. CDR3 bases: TGTGCCAGCAGTGAGGCAGGCTCCTACGAGCAGTACTTC.

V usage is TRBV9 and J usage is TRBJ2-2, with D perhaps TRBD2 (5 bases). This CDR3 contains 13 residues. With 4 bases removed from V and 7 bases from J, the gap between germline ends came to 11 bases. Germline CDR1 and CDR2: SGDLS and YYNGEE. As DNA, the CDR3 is TGTGCCAGCAGCCTTAATCGGGACGGGGAGCTGTTTTTT. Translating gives CASSLNRDGELFF.

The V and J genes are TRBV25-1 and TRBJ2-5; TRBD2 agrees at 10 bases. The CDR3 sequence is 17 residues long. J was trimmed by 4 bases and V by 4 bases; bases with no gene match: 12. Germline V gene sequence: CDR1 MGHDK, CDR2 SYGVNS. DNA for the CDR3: TGTGCCAGCAGTGGCCAACCGGGACTAGCGAAGGGAGAGACCCAGTACTTC. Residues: CASSGQPGLAKGETQYF. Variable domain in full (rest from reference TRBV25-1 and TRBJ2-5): EADIYQTPRYLVIGTGKKITLECSQTMGHDKMYWYQQDPGMELHLIHYSYGVNSTEKGDLSSESTVSRIRTEHFPLTLESARPSHTSQYLCASSGQPGLAKGETQYFGPGTRLLVL.

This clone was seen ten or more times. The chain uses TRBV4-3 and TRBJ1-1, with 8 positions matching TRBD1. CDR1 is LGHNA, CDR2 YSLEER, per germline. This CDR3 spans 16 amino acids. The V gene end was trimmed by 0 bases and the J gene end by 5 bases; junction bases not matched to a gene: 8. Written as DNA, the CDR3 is TGCGCCAGCAGCCAAGACCCCCCGGGACAGGCAACTGAAGCTTTCTTT. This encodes CASSQDPPGQATEAFF.

This CDR3 reads CSGLGLAGANEFNEQFF. Here the CDR3 DNA reads TGCAGCGGACTGGGACTAGCGGGAGCGAACGAATTCAATGAGCAGTTCTTC. This chain links TRBV29-1 with TRBJ2-1; TRBD2 matches at 14 bases. V trimming: 7 bases; J trimming: 6 bases; junction bases outside the gene matches: 14. The CDR3 extends over 17 amino acids. The V gene's germline CDR1 is SQVTM and CDR2 ANQGSEA.

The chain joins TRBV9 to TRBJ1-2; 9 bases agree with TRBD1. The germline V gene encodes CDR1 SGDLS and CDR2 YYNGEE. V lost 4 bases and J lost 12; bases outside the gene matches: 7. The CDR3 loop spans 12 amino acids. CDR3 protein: CASSITGGEHTF. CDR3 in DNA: TGTGCCAGCAGCATAACAGGGGGCGAGCACACCTTC.

The DNA of the CDR3 is TGTGCCAGTAGTAAAACCCTTCCGGGACAGATGAACACCGGGGAGCTGTTTTTT. The encoded protein is CASSKTLPGQMNTGELFF. J is TRBJ2-2 and V is TRBV19; 7 nucleotides match TRBD1. The CDR3 extends over 18 amino acids. Trimming removed 4 bases from V and 1 base from J; junction bases left unmatched: 12. Germline V CDR1 and CDR2: LNHDA, SQIVND (reference sequence).

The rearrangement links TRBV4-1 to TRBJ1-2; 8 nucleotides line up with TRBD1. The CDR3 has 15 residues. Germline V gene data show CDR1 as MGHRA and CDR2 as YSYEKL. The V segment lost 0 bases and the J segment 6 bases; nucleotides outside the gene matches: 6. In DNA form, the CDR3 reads TGCGCCAGCAGCCAAGATAAGGGGACAGGACATGGCTACACCTTC. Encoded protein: CASSQDKGTGHGYTF.

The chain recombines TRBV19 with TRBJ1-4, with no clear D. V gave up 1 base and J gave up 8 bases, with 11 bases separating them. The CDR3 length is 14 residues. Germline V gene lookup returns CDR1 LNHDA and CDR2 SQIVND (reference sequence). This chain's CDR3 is CASSIGGIGEKLFF. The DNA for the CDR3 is TGTGCCAGTAGTATAGGAGGGATAGGGGAAAAACTGTTTTTT.

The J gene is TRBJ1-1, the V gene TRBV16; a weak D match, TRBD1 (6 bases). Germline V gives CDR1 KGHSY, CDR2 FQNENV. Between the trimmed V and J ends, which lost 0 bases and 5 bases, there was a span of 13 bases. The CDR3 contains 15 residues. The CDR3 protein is CASSQSLKGGTEAFF. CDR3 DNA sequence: TGTGCCAGCAGCCAATCGCTTAAGGGGGGGACTGAAGCTTTCTTT.

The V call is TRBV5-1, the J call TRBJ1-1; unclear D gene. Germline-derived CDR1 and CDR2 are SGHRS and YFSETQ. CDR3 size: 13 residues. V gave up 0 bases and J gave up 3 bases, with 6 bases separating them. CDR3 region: CASSLADYTEAFF. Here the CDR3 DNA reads TGCGCCAGCAGCTTGGCAGATTACACTGAAGCTTTCTTT.

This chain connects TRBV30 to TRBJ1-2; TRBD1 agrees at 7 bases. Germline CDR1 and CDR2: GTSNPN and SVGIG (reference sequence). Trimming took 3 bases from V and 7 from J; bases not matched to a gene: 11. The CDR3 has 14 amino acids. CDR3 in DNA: TGTGCCTGGAGCGCAGGGGGGATCGGAATTGGCTACACCTTC. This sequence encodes CAWSAGGIGIGYTF.

The CDR3 coding sequence is TGTGCCAGCAGCGTAGCTGGCAGGGGAGAATATGGCTACACCTTC. Protein: CASSVAGRGEYGYTF. This rearrangement joins TRBV9 to TRBJ1-2; maybe TRBD1 (6 bases). Germline-derived CDR1 and CDR2 are SGDLS and YYNGEE. This CDR3 has 15 residues. Trimming pared 0 bases from V and 5 bases from J, leaving 14 bases between.

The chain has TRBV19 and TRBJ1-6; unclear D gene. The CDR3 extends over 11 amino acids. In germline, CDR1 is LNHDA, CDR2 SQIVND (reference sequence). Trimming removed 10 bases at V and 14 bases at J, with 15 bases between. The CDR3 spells CATSTTRTLHF. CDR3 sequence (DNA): TGTGCCACTTCGACAACCCGGACCCTCCACTTT.

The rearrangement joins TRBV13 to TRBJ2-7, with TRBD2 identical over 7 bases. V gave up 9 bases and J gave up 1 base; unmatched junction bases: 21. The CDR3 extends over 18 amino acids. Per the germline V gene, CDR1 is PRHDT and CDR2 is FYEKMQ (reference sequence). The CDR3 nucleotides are TGTGCCAGTCGAGCTGTAGAAGTCGCGGCGGGAGTATCCTACGAGCAGTACTTC. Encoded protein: CASRAVEVAAGVSYEQYF.

CDR3 nucleotides: TGTGCCAGTAGCCCAGGGGGATATTTGTTCGGCACTGAAGCTTTCTTT. Translation gives CASSPGGYLFGTEAFF. The rearrangement links TRBV19 to TRBJ1-1, with TRBD1 identical over 7 bases. The CDR3 has 16 amino acids. Germline CDR1 is LNHDA and CDR2 is SQIVND (reference sequence). Germline trimming cut 6 bases from V and 4 bases from J; bases unmatched to any gene: 14.

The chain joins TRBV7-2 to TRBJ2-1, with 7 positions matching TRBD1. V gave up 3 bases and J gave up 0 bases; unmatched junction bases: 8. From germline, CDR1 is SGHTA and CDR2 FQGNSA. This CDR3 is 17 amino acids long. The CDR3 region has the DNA TGTGCCAGCAGCTTTGGAACCGGGACAGTCTCCTACAATGAGCAGTTCTTC. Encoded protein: CASSFGTGTVSYNEQFF.

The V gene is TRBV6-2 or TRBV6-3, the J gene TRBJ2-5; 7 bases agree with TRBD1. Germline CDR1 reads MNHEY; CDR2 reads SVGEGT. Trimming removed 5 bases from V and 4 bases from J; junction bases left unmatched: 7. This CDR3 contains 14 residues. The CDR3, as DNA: TGTGCCAGCAGTGTGTCGACAGGGTCAGAGACCCAGTACTTC. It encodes CASSVSTGSETQYF.

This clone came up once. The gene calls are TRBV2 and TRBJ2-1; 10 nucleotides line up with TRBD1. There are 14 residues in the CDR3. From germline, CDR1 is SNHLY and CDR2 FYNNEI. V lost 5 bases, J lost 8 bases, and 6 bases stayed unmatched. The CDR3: CASSRDRGRYEQFF. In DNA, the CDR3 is TGTGCCAGCAGTCGGGACAGGGGAAGGTATGAGCAGTTCTTC.

The CDR3 DNA reads TGCGCCAGTAACCCCGGGACAGGAGATTATGGCTACACCTTC. Protein: CASNPGTGDYGYTF. This rearrangement joins TRBV5-1 to TRBJ1-2; 8 bases align to TRBD1. V shed 8 bases, J shed 5 bases, and the junction held 11 bases outside the gene matches. This CDR3 spans 14 amino acids. Germline loops: CDR1 SGHRS, CDR2 YFSETQ.